The clone carrying this T cell receptor (beta chain) turned up a few times. The sample belongs to a study of blood T cell repertoires in COVID-19. Study in general: Acute and convalescent COVID-19 samples came from the United States, Italy and Spain. T cells, B-cell-depleted T cells, or PBMCs provided the cDNA or gDNA that served as material.

The CDR3 totals 14 residues. Trimming took 8 bases from V and 4 from J; bases not matched to a gene: 9. Looked up from germline, CDR1 is MNHEY and CDR2 is SMNVEV (reference sequence). This study enrolled people aged roughly 18 to 89 from about 24 US geographic areas. Cohorts were assigned according to the clinical history that participants reported. Sequencing used immunoSEQ multiplex PCR; TCRdb keeps in-frame clones, though not all of them. The sample carries some 220,000 clones, roughly nine tenths recorded once. The sequence came from a woman aged 45-65 years in a cohort exposed to, infected with or recovered from COVID-19 (not recorded which). Sample: PBMCs or T cells enriched from blood (not recorded which). The chain uses TRBV27 and TRBJ1-1; 8 bases match TRBD1. CDR3 nucleotides: TGTGCCAGCCGTAATCAGGGGGCGCGCACTGAAGCTTTCTTT. Protein: CASRNQGARTEAFF.